This T cell receptor (beta chain) is from a study of cytomegalovirus exposure and HLA in healthy donors. Study observations and caveats: Later analysis indicated greater clonal expansion among HLA-associated TCR beta chains than among equally common other chains. Analyses of presence/absence relied on an assumption of roughly uniform sequencing depth across donors.

This clone appeared once. As yet, its antigen is unknown. PCR amplification relied on 60 Vbeta primers (plus 13 Jbeta primers). Profiling relied on immunoSEQ multiplex PCR, and the TCRdb table lists in-frame clones only, not all of them. The table has 150,000 to 200,000 clones, around 85% seen once. The TCR comes from a man aged 18 to 29 in good health and CMV-seropositive. Sequenced: PBMCs.

CDR3 DNA sequence: TGTGCCTGGAGTCCCCCCGGGACTCTAAAGGGTCAGCCCCAGCATTTT. Its protein product is CAWSPPGTLKGQPQHF. This chain links TRBV30 with TRBJ1-5; tentative D call: TRBD1 (5 bases). CDR3 length: 16 amino acids. Germline CDR1 GTSNPN, CDR2 SVGIG (reference sequence). The ends were cut back, 2 bases at V and 6 bases at J, with 20 bases in the middle.